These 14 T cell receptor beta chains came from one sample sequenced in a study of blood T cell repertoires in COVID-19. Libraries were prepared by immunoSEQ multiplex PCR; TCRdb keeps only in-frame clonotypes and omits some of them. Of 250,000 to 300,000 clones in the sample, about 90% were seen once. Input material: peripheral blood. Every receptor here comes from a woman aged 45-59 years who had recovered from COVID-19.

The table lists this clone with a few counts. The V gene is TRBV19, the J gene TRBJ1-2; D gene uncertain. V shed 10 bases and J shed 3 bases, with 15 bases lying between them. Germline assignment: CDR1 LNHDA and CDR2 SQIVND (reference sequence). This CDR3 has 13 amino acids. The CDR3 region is CATSDTHDYGYTF. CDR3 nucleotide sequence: TGTGCCACCTCCGACACGCACGACTATGGCTACACCTTC.

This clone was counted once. The CDR3 DNA sequence: TGTGCCTGGAGTGTAATTCCGGGGGAGGGGATGGGTACAGATACGCAGTATTTT. It encodes CAWSVIPGEGMGTDTQYF. The J gene is TRBJ2-3, the V gene TRBV30; 7 bases are shared with TRBD2. V shed 0 bases, J shed 3 bases, and the junction held 15 bases outside the gene matches. The CDR3 length is 18 residues. Germline-derived CDR1 and CDR2 are GTSNPN and SVGIG (reference sequence).

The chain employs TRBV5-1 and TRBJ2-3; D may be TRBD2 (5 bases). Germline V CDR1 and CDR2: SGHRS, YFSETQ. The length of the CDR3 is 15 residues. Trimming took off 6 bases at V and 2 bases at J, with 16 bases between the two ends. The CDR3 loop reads CASTPDSRNTDTQYF. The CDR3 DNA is TGCGCCAGCACCCCGGACTCCCGAAACACAGATACGCAGTATTTT.

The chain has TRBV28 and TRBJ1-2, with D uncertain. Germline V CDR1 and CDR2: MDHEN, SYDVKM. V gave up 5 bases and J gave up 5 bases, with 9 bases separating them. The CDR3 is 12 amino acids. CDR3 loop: CASSRTGYGYTF. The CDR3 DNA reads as TGTGCCAGCAGTAGGACGGGGTATGGCTACACCTTC.

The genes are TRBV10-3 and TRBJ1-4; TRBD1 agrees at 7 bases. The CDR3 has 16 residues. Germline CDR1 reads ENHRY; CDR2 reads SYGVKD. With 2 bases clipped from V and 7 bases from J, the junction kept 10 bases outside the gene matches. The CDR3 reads CAISEKADRAPEKLFF. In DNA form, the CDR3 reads TGTGCCATCAGTGAGAAGGCCGACAGGGCACCTGAAAAACTGTTTTTT.

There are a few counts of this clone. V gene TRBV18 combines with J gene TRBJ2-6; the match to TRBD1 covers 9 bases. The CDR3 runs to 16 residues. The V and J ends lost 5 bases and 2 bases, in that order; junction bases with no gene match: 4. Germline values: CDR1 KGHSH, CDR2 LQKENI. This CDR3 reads CASSTTGGTGANVLTF. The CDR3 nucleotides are TGTGCCAGCTCAACTACAGGGGGCACTGGGGCCAACGTCCTGACTTTC.

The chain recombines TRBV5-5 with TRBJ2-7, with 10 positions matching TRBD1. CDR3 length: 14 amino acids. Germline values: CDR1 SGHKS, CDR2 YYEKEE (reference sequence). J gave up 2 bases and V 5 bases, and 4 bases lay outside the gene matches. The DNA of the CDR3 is TGTGCCAGCAGGGGACAGGGGACGACCTACGAGCAGTACTTC. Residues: CASRGQGTTYEQYF.

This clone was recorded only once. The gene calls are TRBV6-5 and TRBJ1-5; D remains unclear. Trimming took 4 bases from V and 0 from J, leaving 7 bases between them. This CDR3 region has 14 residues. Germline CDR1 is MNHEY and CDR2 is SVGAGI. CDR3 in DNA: TGTGCCAGCAGTTCCAAGCATAGCAATCAGCCCCAGCATTTT. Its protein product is CASSSKHSNQPQHF.

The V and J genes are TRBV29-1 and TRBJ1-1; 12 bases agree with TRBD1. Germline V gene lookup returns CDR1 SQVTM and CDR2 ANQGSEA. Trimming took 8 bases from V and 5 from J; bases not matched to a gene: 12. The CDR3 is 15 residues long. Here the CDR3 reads CSQLRRDRGQTEAFF. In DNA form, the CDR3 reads TGCAGCCAATTACGTAGGGACAGGGGGCAGACTGAAGCTTTCTTT.

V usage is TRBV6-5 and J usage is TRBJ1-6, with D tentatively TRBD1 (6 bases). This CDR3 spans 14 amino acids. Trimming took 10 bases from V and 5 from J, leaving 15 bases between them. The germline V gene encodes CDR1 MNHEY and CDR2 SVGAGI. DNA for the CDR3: TGTGCCACCAAGACAGGTTCACATAATTCACCCCTCCACTTT. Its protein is CATKTGSHNSPLHF.

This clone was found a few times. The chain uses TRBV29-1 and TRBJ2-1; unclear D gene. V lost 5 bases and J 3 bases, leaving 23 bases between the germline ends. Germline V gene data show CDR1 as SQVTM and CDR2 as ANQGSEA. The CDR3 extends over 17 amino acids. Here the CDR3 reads CSVKLFMRNYDYNEQFF. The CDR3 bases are TGCAGCGTTAAGTTGTTTATGCGGAACTATGACTACAATGAGCAGTTCTTC.

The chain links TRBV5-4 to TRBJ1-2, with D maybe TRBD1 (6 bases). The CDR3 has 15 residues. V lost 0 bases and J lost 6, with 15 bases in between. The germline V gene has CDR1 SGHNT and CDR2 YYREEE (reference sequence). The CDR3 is CASSLGAGDWDGYTF. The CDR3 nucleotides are TGTGCCAGCAGCTTGGGGGCAGGGGATTGGGATGGCTACACCTTC.

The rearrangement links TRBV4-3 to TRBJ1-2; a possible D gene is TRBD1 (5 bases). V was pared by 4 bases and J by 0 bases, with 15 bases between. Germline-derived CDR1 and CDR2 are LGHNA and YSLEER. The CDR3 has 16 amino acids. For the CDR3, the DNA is TGCGCCAGCAGCCCGAATCCAGGGTACTCTAACTATGGCTACACCTTC. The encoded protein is CASSPNPGYSNYGYTF.

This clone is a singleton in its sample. The CDR3 reads CASSPLDSTEAFF. CDR3 nucleotides: TGCGCCAGCAGTCCCCTCGACAGCACTGAAGCTTTCTTT. The chain links TRBV10-1 to TRBJ1-1; the D gene is possibly TRBD1 (5 bases). The germline V and J ends were trimmed by 5 bases and 4 bases, with 11 bases remaining between them. The CDR3 sequence is 13 residues long. Germline values: CDR1 WNHNN, CDR2 SYGVQD (reference sequence).